Presented here are 24 T cell receptor beta chains from one specimen sequenced in a study of human T cells and chemical hapten exposure. Time point: pre-sensitization, week 0. Treatment meaning: therapeutic diphenylcyclopropenone sensitization with weekly scalp DPC. MiXCR, run by TCRdb on the RACE reads, gives a single entry per CDR3 protein. The table shows roughly 380,000 distinct CDR3 sequences, with 4.5% to 6% occurring only once. Sequencing was performed on whole blood, taken in connection with sensitization to the hapten diphenylcyclopropenone (DPC). Receptor source: a woman aged 45-65 years with alopecia areata. Some clones in this sample may be carry-over from other donors' samples.

This clonotype was found many times. The J gene is TRBJ2-1, the V gene TRBV11-2; TRBD2 aligns across 14 bases. V lost 5 bases to trimming and J lost 2 bases; unmatched junction nucleotides: 11. Germline CDR1 reads SGHAT; CDR2 reads FQNNGV. The CDR3 has 19 residues. The CDR3 reads CASSRPGTSGSIPYNEQFF. For the CDR3, the DNA is TGTGCCAGCAGCCGCCCAGGGACTAGCGGGAGTATCCCCTACAATGAGCAGTTCTTC.

V and J are TRBV6-5 and TRBJ1-1, with no clear D. The CDR3 spans 13 residues. V lost 6 bases and J lost 5, with 13 bases in between. CDR1 MNHEY and CDR2 SVGAGI come from the germline V gene. The CDR3 region is CASSGGSWTEAFF. The CDR3 coding sequence is TGTGCCAGCAGCGGAGGGTCTTGGACTGAAGCTTTCTTT.

This clonotype was observed many times. This chain joins TRBV7-9 and TRBJ2-7; 7 bases fit TRBD2. Germline V gene data show CDR1 as SEHNR and CDR2 as FQNEAQ (reference sequence). V shed 5 bases, J shed 2 bases, and the junction held 9 bases outside the gene matches. CDR3 length: 15 residues. CDR3 in DNA: TGTGCCAGCAGCGCAAGCGGGACGCCCACCTACGAGCAGTACTTC. It yields the protein CASSASGTPTYEQYF.

This chain uses TRBV20-1 with TRBJ1-1; 7 positions match TRBD1. Germline trimming cut 3 bases from V and 4 bases from J; bases unmatched to any gene: 8. This CDR3 region has 14 residues. Germline CDR1 and CDR2: DFQATT and SNEGSKA (reference sequence). In DNA form, the CDR3 reads TGCAGTGCTAGCCTCGGGACAGAGGTCACTGAAGCTTTCTTT. Encoded protein: CSASLGTEVTEAFF.

The sample holds a few counts of this clonotype. The chain employs TRBV7-9 and TRBJ1-2; D is perhaps TRBD1 (6 bases). The CDR3 has 14 amino acids. Germline V CDR1 and CDR2: SEHNR, FQNEAQ (reference sequence). Trimming removed 3 bases from V and 4 bases from J, with 12 bases in between. CDR3 in amino acids: CASSLQGRGYGYTF. Here the CDR3 DNA reads TGTGCCAGCAGCTTGCAGGGGAGGGGCTATGGCTACACCTTC.

Comments on this clonotype: The junction departs from germline at one end; a sequencing error may be responsible. The chain recombines TRBV20-1 with TRBJ2-3, with TRBD2 identical over 8 bases. Germline lookup yields CDR1 DFQATT and CDR2 SNEGSKA (reference sequence). CDR3 length: 16 amino acids. The CDR3: CSAPFRTSWYTETQYF. CDR3 DNA: TGCAGTGCGCCATTCAGGACTAGCTGGTACACAGAAACGCAGTATTTT.

This chain joins TRBV9 and TRBJ2-3; 7 bases are a match to TRBD2. V lost 10 bases and J lost 8; bases outside the gene matches: 7. The CDR3 loop spans 11 amino acids. Germline V gene data show CDR1 as SGDLS and CDR2 as YYNGEE. The CDR3 DNA reads TGTGCCTCCAAAGGGGAGGGTACGCAGTATTTT. As protein: CASKGEGTQYF. Full variable domain (rest looked up from reference TRBV9 and TRBJ2-3): DSGVTQTPKHLITATGQRVTLRCSPRSGDLSVYWYQQSLDQGLQFLIQYYNGEERAKGNILERFSAQQFPDLHSELNLSSLELGDSALYFCASKGEGTQYFGPGTRLTVL.

In this sample, this clonotype turned up a few times. The chain uses TRBV11-2 and TRBJ1-1; TRBD1 matches at 10 bases. Germline CDR1 reads SGHAT; CDR2 reads FQNNGV. J gave up 4 bases and V 4 bases, and 6 bases lay outside the gene matches. The CDR3 is 15 amino acids. CDR3 DNA: TGTGCCAGCAGCTGGGGACAGGGGTTTGGCACTGAAGCTTTCTTT. Translated: CASSWGQGFGTEAFF.

In this sample, this clonotype turned up many times. This rearrangement joins TRBV6-2 or TRBV6-3 to TRBJ1-4; unclear D gene. Trimming stripped 8 bases from V and 8 bases from J, with 12 bases between. CDR3 length: 12 residues. The germline V gene encodes CDR1 MNHEY and CDR2 SVGEGT. The CDR3 DNA is TGTGCCAGCGCCCCCAGGAGCGAAAAACTGTTTTTT. Its translation: CASAPRSEKLFF.

This clonotype was observed at least ten times. The chain is built from TRBV29-1 and TRBJ2-3; 14 nucleotides agree with TRBD2. CDR1 SQVTM and CDR2 ANQGSEA come from the germline V gene. V lost 6 bases and J lost 0; bases outside the gene matches: 8. The CDR3 runs 17 residues. The CDR3 sequence: CSVVGTSGRGSTDTQYF. CDR3 DNA: TGCAGCGTCGTGGGGACTAGCGGGAGAGGTAGCACAGATACGCAGTATTTT.

The V gene is TRBV5-5, the J gene TRBJ1-5, with D unresolved. CDR1 is SGHKS, CDR2 YYEKEE, per germline (reference sequence). The CDR3 consists of 15 residues. Trimming removed 0 bases from V and 2 bases from J, with 9 bases in between. The DNA for the CDR3 is TGTGCCAGCAGCTTGGCACCTCGGGGCAATCAGCCCCAGCATTTT. Its protein is CASSLAPRGNQPQHF.

This clonotype showed up many times. The chain carries TRBV7-6 and TRBJ2-1; 10 bases line up with TRBD2. Trimming took 4 bases from V and 7 from J; bases not matched to a gene: 10. Per germline, CDR1 SGHVS and CDR2 FNYEAQ. CDR3 size: 16 residues. The chain's CDR3 is CASSSLASGSSNEQFF. For the CDR3, the DNA is TGTGCCAGCAGCTCCTTAGCTAGCGGGAGCAGTAATGAGCAGTTCTTC.

The chain couples TRBV7-9 to TRBJ1-2; TRBD1 matches at 7 bases. The CDR3 covers 14 residues. Losses at the gene ends were 1 base for V and 5 bases for J; bases not matched to a gene: 4. Germline CDR1 is SEHNR and CDR2 is FQNEAQ (reference sequence). As DNA, the CDR3 is TGTGCCAGCAGCTTAGGGGACAGCTTATATGGCTACACCTTC. It encodes CASSLGDSLYGYTF.

The genes are TRBV6-5 and TRBJ1-3, with 7 bases matching TRBD1. With V trimmed by 5 bases and J by 13 bases, 5 bases remained unmatched. The CDR3 covers 11 residues. Per germline, CDR1 MNHEY and CDR2 SVGAGI. Here the CDR3 reads CASSQGGRIYF. CDR3 coding DNA: TGTGCCAGCAGTCAGGGGGGGAGAATATATTTT.

There are a few counts of this clonotype. The rearrangement uses TRBV20-1 and TRBJ2-1; 11 positions match TRBD2. Trimming cost V 5 bases and J 7 bases; bases outside gene matches: 7. This CDR3 has 14 residues. Germline CDR1 DFQATT, CDR2 SNEGSKA (reference sequence). This CDR3 is CSAVTSGSWNEQFF. The CDR3 DNA follows: TGCAGTGCTGTCACTAGCGGGAGTTGGAATGAGCAGTTCTTC.

Only a few counts were recorded for this clonotype. The chain is built from TRBV12-3 or TRBV12-4 and TRBJ1-2; 7 bases match TRBD1. The CDR3 spans 13 residues. The junction had 7 bases not matched to a gene; V was cut back by 4 bases and J by 8 bases. The CDR3 sequence: CASSSQTDRGYTF. DNA of the CDR3: TGTGCCAGCAGTTCTCAAACGGACAGGGGCTACACCTTC.

The chain recombines TRBV7-6 with TRBJ2-2, with D unresolved. V lost 5 bases, J lost 4 bases, and 14 bases lay in between. Germline V lookup: CDR1 SGHVS, CDR2 FNYEAQ. CDR3 length: 15 residues. The CDR3: CASSRGPPLTGELFF. CDR3 DNA: TGTGCCAGCAGCCGCGGCCCACCCCTCACCGGGGAGCTGTTTTTT.

This chain joins TRBV12-3 or TRBV12-4 and TRBJ2-1, with 7 bases lining up with TRBD2. Trimming cost V 7 bases and J 5 bases; bases outside gene matches: 11. The CDR3 covers 15 residues. The CDR3 DNA reads as TGTGCCAGCATCTTAGGATTTAGCGGGCACAATGAGCAGTTCTTC. This translates into CASILGFSGHNEQFF.

This clonotype was recorded at least ten times. The rearrangement links TRBV4-1 to TRBJ2-3; 7 bases match TRBD1. Trimming took 2 bases from V and 0 from J; bases not matched to a gene: 5. This CDR3 contains 16 residues. The V gene's germline CDR1 is MGHRA and CDR2 YSYEKL. CDR3 nucleotide sequence: TGCGCCAGCAGCCAACTCCAGGGGGTTAGCACAGATACGCAGTATTTT. Translating it yields CASSQLQGVSTDTQYF.

In its sample, this clonotype was seen many times. The chain combines TRBV29-1 with TRBJ2-7; 9 positions match TRBD1. The CDR3 has 12 amino acids. Germline V gene data show CDR1 as SQVTM and CDR2 as ANQGSEA. J lost 5 bases, V lost 8 bases, and 7 bases had no gene match. In DNA, the CDR3 is TGCAGCTTCCGGGACAGGGCCCACGAGCAGTACTTC. Protein product: CSFRDRAHEQYF.

Many counts were recorded for this clonotype. The chain uses TRBV29-1 and TRBJ1-5; TRBD1 aligns across 7 bases. CDR1 is SQVTM and CDR2 is ANQGSEA in the germline V gene. J gave up 1 base and V 5 bases, and 5 bases lay outside the gene matches. This CDR3 has 14 amino acids. CDR3 nucleotide sequence: TGCAGCGTTAGACAGGGTAGCAGCAATCAGCCCCAGCATTTT. Encoded protein: CSVRQGSSNQPQHF.

The chain employs TRBV6-5 and TRBJ1-4; D is perhaps TRBD1 (5 bases). Trimming cost V 6 bases and J 4 bases, with 12 bases left between them. The CDR3 is 14 amino acids. Per germline, CDR1 MNHEY and CDR2 SVGAGI. CDR3 DNA: TGTGCCAGCAGCCGGGGACCGTTTAATGAAAAACTGTTTTTT. Its translation: CASSRGPFNEKLFF.

This clonotype occurred many times. The V call is TRBV12-3 or TRBV12-4, the J call TRBJ1-6, with D unclear. This CDR3 comprises 15 residues. Trimming took 6 bases from V and 10 from J, leaving 19 bases between them. CDR3: CASSPDPGGLSPLHF. CDR3 DNA sequence: TGTGCCAGCAGCCCTGACCCGGGAGGGTTGTCACCCCTCCACTTT.

This chain connects TRBV12-3 or TRBV12-4 to TRBJ1-1, with 7 positions matching TRBD1. After removal of 5 bases from V and 7 bases from J, the junction contained 7 bases not matched to a gene. The CDR3 consists of 13 residues. The CDR3 nucleotides are TGTGCCAGCAGTCTACGAGGGGGCTATGAAGCTTTCTTT. Protein product: CASSLRGGYEAFF.